This passage covers 24 T cell receptor beta chains from one sample sequenced in a study of monozygotic twins with inflammatory bowel disease (dated by TCRdb to between 2019 and 2020). The method was 5' RACE. Sequencing took place on an Illumina HiSeq 2500. TCRdb reprocessed the public reads and reports one entry per CDR3 protein sequence, without DNA. The sample table on file contains about 330,000 distinct CDR3 sequences. The biggest ten clones account for around 2% of the sample. The sequenced sample consisted of blood. These receptors came from a human donor with ulcerative colitis or Crohn's disease, or a healthy co-twin of an affected twin (not recorded which).

The chain has TRBV11-2 and TRBJ2-1. The CDR3 has 11 residues. In germline, CDR1 is SGHAT, CDR2 FQNNGV. CDR3 in amino acids: CASGIYNEQFF. Complete variable domain (other parts from reference TRBV11-2 and TRBJ2-1): EAGVAQSPRYKIIEKRQSVAFWCNPISGHATLYWYQQILGQGPKLLIQFQNNGVVDDSQLPKDRFSAERLKGVDSTLKIQPAKLEDSAVYLCASGIYNEQFFGPGTRLTVL.

V gene TRBV20-1 combines with J gene TRBJ1-1; TCRdb's assignment of TRBD1 cannot be checked, as there is no DNA. Germline assignment: CDR1 DFQATT and CDR2 SNEGSKA (reference sequence). This CDR3 contains 12 residues. CDR3: CSAGGQYTEAFF.

The chain joins TRBV20-1 to TRBJ1-5; TCRdb picks TRBD1, but there is no DNA to check that call. This CDR3 contains 15 residues. Per the germline V gene, CDR1 is DFQATT and CDR2 is SNEGSKA (reference sequence). CDR3 protein: CSARERGLGNQPQHF.

V usage is TRBV5-1 and J usage is TRBJ2-7; TCRdb outputs TRBD2, but without DNA this stays unchecked. Germline-derived CDR1 and CDR2 are SGHRS and YFSETQ. The CDR3 runs 15 residues. The CDR3 sequence is CASSLGLGLTYEQYF.

The J gene is TRBJ2-1, the V gene TRBV2; without DNA, the TCRdb call of TRBD1 cannot be checked. The CDR3 length is 14 residues. Germline lookup yields CDR1 SNHLY and CDR2 FYNNEI. The CDR3 loop reads CASIQDRGVNEQFF.

The CDR3 reads CASSQGSGVPYEQYF. The chain has TRBV3-1 and TRBJ2-7. The CDR3 has 15 residues. Germline loops: CDR1 LGHDT, CDR2 YNNKEL (reference sequence).

This chain joins TRBV11-2 and TRBJ2-1; TCRdb picks TRBD2, but there is no DNA to check that call. The germline V gene encodes CDR1 SGHAT and CDR2 FQNNGV. The CDR3 length is 17 residues. The CDR3 reads CASSLGSSGGPSNEQFF.

The V call is TRBV11-2, the J call TRBJ2-5; TCRdb's D gene call, TRBD2, goes unchecked for lack of DNA. Germline assignment: CDR1 SGHAT and CDR2 FQNNGV. This CDR3 has 16 amino acids. The CDR3 sequence is CASSLEIAGGGQTQYF.

The chain recombines TRBV30 with TRBJ2-3; TCRdb outputs TRBD2, but without DNA this stays unchecked. Germline V gene data show CDR1 as GTSNPN and CDR2 as SVGIG (reference sequence). This CDR3 contains 14 residues. CDR3 amino acids: CASSGGAGGDTQYF.

V gene TRBV28 combines with J gene TRBJ2-7. The V gene's germline CDR1 is MDHEN and CDR2 SYDVKM. The CDR3 contains 15 residues. The CDR3 spells CASKEYTQGTYEQYF.

The rearrangement joins TRBV4-2 to TRBJ1-5. The germline V gene encodes CDR1 LGHNA and CDR2 YNFKEQ. The CDR3 extends over 16 amino acids. The CDR3: CASSQEYSDGQWPQHF.

V gene TRBV15 combines with J gene TRBJ2-3. Per the germline V gene, CDR1 is LNHNV and CDR2 is YYDKDF (reference sequence). The CDR3 sequence is 15 residues long. The chain's CDR3 is CATSRVGIVTDTQYF.

The CDR3 reads CSVERGARTDTQYF. The rearrangement uses TRBV29-1 and TRBJ2-3; the TCRdb call, TRBD1, lacks DNA for checking. The CDR3 is made up of 14 amino acids. Germline V gene data show CDR1 as SQVTM and CDR2 as ANQGSEA.

This chain's CDR3 is CAWSQDGRTDTQYF. The genes are TRBV30 and TRBJ2-3. The CDR3 has 14 residues. Germline assignment: CDR1 GTSNPN and CDR2 SVGIG (reference sequence).

The chain links TRBV7-2 to TRBJ2-1; TCRdb outputs TRBD1, but without DNA this stays unchecked. CDR1 and CDR2 (germline): SGHTA, FQGNSA. The CDR3 has 15 residues. The CDR3 sequence is CASSLRDRRNNEQFF.

The chain joins TRBV15 to TRBJ2-2; absent DNA, TCRdb's TRBD1 call cannot be checked. The CDR3 extends over 13 amino acids. Germline values: CDR1 LNHNV, CDR2 YYDKDF (reference sequence). CDR3 protein: CATSSPSTGELFF.

This CDR3 reads CASSSEGTGMSGELFF. The V and J genes are TRBV5-1 and TRBJ2-2; TCRdb's D gene call, TRBD1, goes unchecked for lack of DNA. Germline assignment: CDR1 SGHRS and CDR2 YFSETQ. The CDR3 runs to 16 residues.

This sequence joins TRBV5-4 and TRBJ1-3; TCRdb's D call, TRBD1, is unchecked because there is no DNA. In germline, CDR1 is SGHNT, CDR2 YYREEE (reference sequence). The CDR3 length is 16 residues. CDR3 amino acids: CASSPEGGPSGNTIYF.

The chain uses TRBV7-7 and TRBJ2-3; TCRdb gives TRBD2 as the D gene, but with no DNA this cannot be confirmed. Germline lookup yields CDR1 SSHAT and CDR2 FNYEAQ (reference sequence). This CDR3 is built from 16 residues. CDR3 amino acids: CASSPKGLAGVYTQYF.

V usage is TRBV4-3 and J usage is TRBJ2-5; TCRdb outputs TRBD2, but without DNA this stays unchecked. The CDR3 length is 17 residues. From germline, CDR1 is LGHNA and CDR2 YSLEER. The CDR3 loop reads CASSQDWAGVAGETQYF.

This chain uses TRBV20-1 with TRBJ2-4; absent DNA, TCRdb's TRBD1 call cannot be checked. Germline V gene sequence: CDR1 DFQATT, CDR2 SNEGSKA (reference sequence). The CDR3 runs to 14 residues. The CDR3: CSARPGRIKNIQYF.

The V gene is TRBV10-3, the J gene TRBJ1-5; TCRdb calls TRBD1, which cannot be checked without DNA. The CDR3 sequence is 12 residues long. The germline CDR1 and CDR2 sequences are ENHRY and SYGVKD. The CDR3 is CATGDRNQPQHF.

The V call is TRBV5-1, the J call TRBJ2-2; with no DNA, the TCRdb D assignment of TRBD1 cannot be verified. The CDR3 contains 16 residues. Germline assignment: CDR1 SGHRS and CDR2 YFSETQ. CDR3 residues: CASSLVAGDSPGELFF.

This chain connects TRBV30 to TRBJ2-5. Germline V lookup: CDR1 GTSNPN, CDR2 SVGIG (reference sequence). This CDR3 contains 14 residues. The CDR3 reads CAWSVTVALGTQYF.